One and the same sample provided the 2 T cell receptor beta chains below, sequenced in a study of T cell responses to AZD1222 COVID-19 vaccine. Assay used: immunoSEQ multiplex PCR; TCRdb lists only in-frame clones, some missing. Of roughly 65,000 clones in the sample, less than 90% are singletons; the top ten hold roughly 25%. The starting material was peripheral blood, obtained 28 days after the second AZD1222 dose. Receptors originate from an adult who received the AZD1222 COVID-19 vaccine.

The gene calls are TRBV18 and TRBJ1-4; TRBD1 aligns across 7 bases. The V gene end was trimmed by 4 bases and the J gene end by 8 bases; junction bases not matched to a gene: 4. Germline values: CDR1 KGHSH, CDR2 LQKENI. The CDR3 runs 13 residues. The CDR3: CASSLGTAEKLFF. The CDR3 DNA follows: TGTGCCAGCTCACTCGGGACAGCCGAAAAACTGTTTTTT.

The chain carries TRBV29-1 and TRBJ2-3; 8 bases match TRBD1. Germline values: CDR1 SQVTM, CDR2 ANQGSEA. Trimming removed 7 bases from V and 4 bases from J; junction bases left unmatched: 4. The length of the CDR3 is 12 residues. CDR3 amino acids: CSGTGRADTQYF. The CDR3 DNA reads as TGCAGCGGGACAGGGCGGGCAGATACGCAGTATTTT.